These T cell receptor beta chains were read from a single sample in a study of cytomegalovirus exposure and HLA in healthy donors. TCRdb keeps only in-frame clones here, not all; method: immunoSEQ multiplex PCR. The sample comprises around 80,000 clones, approximately 60% of which are singletons, and 4% to 4.5% rests with the top ten. Sequenced sample: PBMCs. The source of these receptors is a male donor in good health and CMV-seropositive. Each CDR3 is given with its conserved first and last residue. D genes are given only for firm matches. Rows may omit the clone size; those that give it use once, few, many or a size class.

TRBV19	.	TRBJ2-1	TRBD2	CASSIRTSGGSEQFF	TGTGCCAGTAGTATCAGGACTAGCGGGGGGAGTGAGCAGTTCTTC
TRBV5-1	.	TRBJ2-1	TRBD1	CASSLEGTGLDEQFF	TGCGCCAGCAGCTTGGAGGGGACAGGGCTCGATGAGCAGTTCTTC
TRBV6-1	.	TRBJ1-5	.	CASSAPPGGEQPQHF	TGTGCCAGCAGTGCTCCCCCGGGGGGCGAACAGCCCCAGCATTTT
TRBV7-9	.	TRBJ1-6	.	CASSFQGNPSPLHF	TGTGCCAGCAGCTTCCAGGGGAATCCTTCACCCCTCCACTTT
TRBV15	once	TRBJ2-7	.	CATSRATDSYEQYF	TGTGCCACCAGCAGAGCGACAGACTCCTACGAGCAGTACTTC
TRBV27	.	TRBJ2-7	.	CASSLGFGGAYEQYF	TGTGCCAGCAGTTTAGGCTTTGGAGGGGCCTACGAGCAGTACTTC
TRBV9	.	TRBJ2-1	TRBD2	CASSPSRTSASYNEQFF	TGTGCCAGCAGCCCCTCGAGGACTAGCGCGTCCTACAATGAGCAGTTCTTC
TRBV2	.	TRBJ1-4	TRBD1	CASSSAGTANEKLFF	TGTGCCAGCAGTTCGGCGGGGACAGCTAATGAAAAACTGTTTTTT
TRBV5-4	.	TRBJ2-2	.	CASGLGTSNTGELFF	TGTGCCAGCGGACTAGGGACATCCAACACCGGGGAGCTGTTTTTT
TRBV19	.	TRBJ2-7	.	CASSSKTWAGSYEQYF	TGTGCCAGTTCTTCCAAGACGTGGGCAGGATCATACGAGCAGTACTTC
TRBV11-2	few	TRBJ2-3	.	CASSLGGGRGDTQYF	TGTGCCAGCAGCTTGGGGGGGGGCCGAGGAGATACGCAGTATTTT
TRBV9	.	TRBJ2-5	TRBD2	CASSPQGLAKETQYF	TGTGCCAGCAGCCCCCAAGGACTAGCTAAAGAGACCCAGTACTTC
TRBV10-3	.	TRBJ2-3	TRBD1	CAISAPGQGTTDTQYF	TGTGCCATCAGTGCCCCGGGACAGGGGACCACAGATACGCAGTATTTT
TRBV6-6	few	TRBJ2-7	.	CASSYGRGAVSYEQYF	TGTGCCAGCAGTTACGGACGGGGGGCCGTCTCCTACGAGCAGTACTTC
TRBV30	.	TRBJ2-2	.	CAWSVQVGTGELFF	TGTGCCTGGAGTGTCCAAGTCGGCACCGGGGAGCTGTTTTTT
TRBV7-8	.	TRBJ1-6	.	CASSPLGGATRPLHF	TGTGCCAGCAGCCCGTTGGGAGGGGCTACTCGCCCCCTCCACTTT
TRBV13	.	TRBJ2-1	.	CASSSYRGSEQFF	TGTGCCAGCAGCTCCTACCGGGGGAGTGAGCAGTTCTTC
TRBV7-8	.	TRBJ2-7	TRBD1	CASSSGTGGRYEQYF	TGTGCCAGCAGCTCCGGGACAGGGGGCCGTTACGAGCAGTACTTC
TRBV7-9	.	TRBJ1-1	.	CASSLGGRGLTEAFF	TGTGCCAGCAGCTTAGGCGGCAGGGGCTTGACTGAAGCTTTCTTT
TRBV6-6	.	TRBJ2-7	TRBD1	CASTAGTGLYEQYF	TGTGCCAGCACCGCCGGGACAGGGCTCTACGAGCAGTACTTC
TRBV2	.	TRBJ2-7	.	CASTLSYEQYF	TGTGCCAGCACTCTCTCCTACGAGCAGTACTTC
TRBV5-1	.	TRBJ2-1	TRBD2	CASSPSGRINEQFF	TGCGCCAGCAGCCCTAGCGGGAGAATCAATGAGCAGTTCTTC
TRBV7-2	once	TRBJ1-2	TRBD1	CASSQGTGPGYGYTF	TGTGCCAGCAGCCAGGGGACAGGGCCAGGGTATGGCTACACCTTC
TRBV18	.	TRBJ1-5	.	CASSPLGLRRGQPQHF	TGTGCCAGCTCACCACTTGGACTGAGAAGGGGGCAGCCCCAGCATTTT
TRBV19	.	TRBJ1-2	.	CASNDVESYGYTF	TGTGCCAGTAATGATGTTGAGTCTTATGGCTACACCTTC
TRBV30	.	TRBJ1-4	.	CAWSRAGELYDEKLFF	TGTGCCTGGAGCCGCGCGGGTGAATTATATGATGAAAAACTGTTTTTT
TRBV28	.	TRBJ1-5	TRBD1	CASSVSDRGLQHF	TGTGCCAGCAGTGTCTCGGACAGGGGGCTCCAGCATTTT
TRBV29-1	.	TRBJ1-3	TRBD1	CSALQGAGNTIYF	TGCAGCGCGCTCCAGGGGGCCGGAAACACCATATATTTT
TRBV28	.	TRBJ1-1	.	CASSLGGEGEAFF	TGTGCCAGCAGTTTAGGAGGGGAGGGGGAAGCTTTCTTT
TRBV9	.	TRBJ2-1	.	CASSPGIEQFF	TGTGCCAGCAGCCCAGGGATTGAGCAGTTCTTC
TRBV27	.	TRBJ2-5	TRBD2	CASRPGLAGEETQYF	TGTGCCAGCAGACCGGGACTAGCGGGAGAAGAGACCCAGTACTTC
TRBV7-9	few	TRBJ2-7	.	CASSPVLSKTYEQYF	TGTGCCAGCAGCCCTGTGCTCAGCAAGACTTACGAGCAGTACTTC
TRBV30	.	TRBJ2-5	TRBD2	CAWRETSGGLQETQYF	TGTGCCTGGAGGGAGACTAGCGGGGGGCTTCAAGAGACCCAGTACTTC
TRBV9	.	TRBJ2-1	TRBD2	CASSERLAGGGNEQFF	TGTGCCAGCAGCGAGAGGCTAGCGGGAGGAGGAAATGAGCAGTTCTTC
TRBV7-6	.	TRBJ2-7	.	CASSFKTLGEQYF	TGTGCCAGCAGCTTCAAGACTTTGGGCGAGCAGTACTTC
TRBV19	few	TRBJ2-1	TRBD2	CASTPGGVEQFF	TGTGCCAGTACTCCGGGAGGAGTCGAGCAGTTCTTC
TRBV6-1	.	TRBJ2-2	TRBD2	CALRRGAAGELFF	TGTGCCCTCCGGCGGGGGGCAGCCGGGGAGCTGTTTTTT
TRBV19	.	TRBJ2-7	.	CASSIGLPYEQYF	TGTGCCAGTAGTATTGGACTTCCCTACGAGCAGTACTTC
TRBV27	.	TRBJ2-7	.	CASSLGGQPYEQYF	TGTGCCAGCAGTTTAGGCGGACAGCCCTACGAGCAGTACTTC
TRBV7-4	.	TRBJ2-2	TRBD2	CASSLFFQREFLLGGELFF	TGTGCCAGCAGCTTATTTTTCCAGCGGGAGTTCCTTTTGGGCGGGGAGCTGTTTTTT
TRBV30	.	TRBJ1-2	.	CAGGREYGYTF	TGTGCCGGGGGGAGGGAATATGGCTACACCTTC
TRBV4-3	.	TRBJ2-7	TRBD1	CASSQDEGAPSEQYF	TGCGCCAGCAGCCAAGACGAGGGGGCTCCCTCCGAGCAGTACTTC
TRBV7-2	.	TRBJ1-1	.	CASTGGMGPNTEAFF	TGTGCCAGCACCGGGGGGATGGGGCCGAACACTGAAGCTTTCTTT
TRBV5-1	.	TRBJ2-2	TRBD2	CASSSSGRSDGELFF	TGCGCCAGCAGCTCAAGCGGGAGGAGTGACGGGGAGCTGTTTTTT
TRBV28	.	TRBJ2-7	TRBD2	CASSPTGLAGGLYEQYF	TGTGCCAGCAGTCCAACGGGACTAGCGGGGGGGTTATACGAGCAGTACTTC
TRBV19	.	TRBJ2-1	TRBD2	CASSTGGDNEQFF	TGTGCCAGTAGTACGGGGGGGGACAATGAGCAGTTCTTC
TRBV7-2	.	TRBJ2-1	.	CASSLVSGTTNEQFF	TGTGCCAGCAGCTTAGTGTCGGGAACAACCAATGAGCAGTTCTTC
TRBV6-5	.	TRBJ1-1	.	CASSYSTGGGNTEAFF	TGTGCCAGCAGTTACTCGACGGGGGGCGGGAACACTGAAGCTTTCTTT
TRBV10-3	.	TRBJ2-1	.	CAIGKNLDSAAYNEQFF	TGTGCCATCGGAAAGAATCTGGATAGTGCGGCCTACAATGAGCAGTTCTTC
TRBV30	.	TRBJ1-2	TRBD1	CAWRGQGYWGYTF	TGTGCCTGGAGGGGACAGGGGTACTGGGGCTACACCTTC
TRBV27	.	TRBJ2-1	TRBD2	CASSLTPRLAGVGKFF	TGTGCCAGCAGTCTCACCCCGAGACTAGCGGGAGTTGGGAAGTTCTTC
TRBV15	.	TRBJ1-4	TRBD1	CATSRDRRGQDEKLFF	TGTGCCACCAGCAGAGATCGGAGGGGGCAGGATGAAAAACTGTTTTTT
TRBV6-5	.	TRBJ1-3	.	CASSPQVFSGNTIYF	TGTGCCAGCAGTCCACAGGTCTTCTCTGGAAACACCATATATTTT
TRBV30	few	TRBJ2-1	.	CAWSRPLMDSEQFF	TGTGCCTGGAGCCGTCCCCTCATGGACAGTGAGCAGTTCTTC
TRBV6-5	.	TRBJ2-7	TRBD2	CASRQGVAGVGEQYF	TGTGCCAGCAGACAGGGAGTAGCGGGAGTAGGGGAGCAGTACTTC
TRBV30	.	TRBJ2-1	.	CAWSVSAYEQFF	TGTGCCTGGAGTGTAAGCGCCTACGAGCAGTTCTTC
TRBV5-1	once	TRBJ2-1	TRBD2	CASSLWTSGYNEQFF	TGCGCCAGCAGCCTTTGGACTAGCGGCTACAATGAGCAGTTCTTC